This T cell receptor beta chain was sequenced for a study of cytomegalovirus exposure and HLA in healthy donors. In the study overall: Unique TCR beta sequences numbering approximately 120 million came from roughly 180 million T cells in an earlier analysis.

Findings and limits, study-wide: Sequencing artifact likely explains a cluster of highly shared sequence variants. Reportedly, cytomegalovirus status was diagnosed with high sensitivity and specificity. Per a prior analysis, the majority of TCR beta V segments were productive roughly 87% or roughly 30% of the time.

The CDR3 loop spans 17 amino acids. In germline, CDR1 is LNHDA, CDR2 SQIVND (reference sequence). The V and J ends lost 7 bases and 3 bases, in that order; junction bases with no gene match: 15. Concerning this clone: Its antigen remains unidentified.

This PCR relied on a set of 60 Vbeta primers and 13 Jbeta primers. Produced via immunoSEQ multiplex PCR; TCRdb's table is partial and in-frame only. The sample shows around 180,000 clones, around four fifths of them seen only once. Sequenced: PBMCs. The sequence derives from a woman in her 50s in good health and CMV-seropositive. V gene TRBV19 combines with J gene TRBJ2-7; 10 nucleotides align to TRBD1. The CDR3 reads CASMRRQGAGLGYEQYF. In nucleotides, the CDR3 is TGTGCCAGTATGAGAAGACAGGGGGCAGGGCTAGGCTACGAGCAGTACTTC.